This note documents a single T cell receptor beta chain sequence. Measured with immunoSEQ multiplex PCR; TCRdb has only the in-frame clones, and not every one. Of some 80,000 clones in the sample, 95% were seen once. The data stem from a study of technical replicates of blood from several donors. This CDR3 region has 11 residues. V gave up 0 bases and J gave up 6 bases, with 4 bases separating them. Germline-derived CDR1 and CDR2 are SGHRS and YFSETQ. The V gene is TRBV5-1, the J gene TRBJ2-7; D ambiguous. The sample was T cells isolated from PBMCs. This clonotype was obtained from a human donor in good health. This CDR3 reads CASSLESEQYF. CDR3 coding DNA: TGCGCCAGCAGCTTGGAGAGCGAGCAGTACTTC.